This T cell receptor (beta chain) was captured by sequencing in a study of molecular identifiers for immune sequencing clone quantification. Germline assignment: CDR1 GTSNPN and CDR2 SVGIG (reference sequence). With 5 bases removed from V and 0 bases from J, the gap between germline ends came to 4 bases. The CDR3 sequence is 11 residues long. TCRdb reanalysed the PCR reads using MiXCR and keeps one entry per CDR3 protein. The sample yields approximately 670,000 distinct CDR3 sequences, less than 20% seen once. This clonotype was observed many times. The specimen sequenced was naive CD8+ T cells from blood, with Jurkat cell RNA spiked in. Subset: FACS-sorted CD8+CD4-CCR7+CD45RA+ naive T cells. This clonotype was obtained from a human donor in good health. Some libraries in this study had Jurkat cell RNA spiked in. V gene TRBV30 combines with J gene TRBJ1-1; D not resolved. The CDR3 nucleotides read TGTGCCTGGCAGATGAACACTGAAGCTTTCTTT. Translation: CAWQMNTEAFF. The whole variable domain, remainder taken from reference TRBV30 and TRBJ1-1, is SQTIHQWPATLVQPVGSPLSLECTVEGTSNPNLYWYRQAAGRGLQLLFYSVGIGQISSEVPQNLSASRPQDRQFILSSKKLLLSDSGFYLCAWQMNTEAFFGQGTRLTVV.